A selection of T cell receptor beta chains follows, all from one sample in a study of CD8 T cells in ankylosing spondylitis. A single record per CDR3 protein comes from TCRdb applying MiXCR to the 5' RACE reads. The sample includes about 30,000 distinct CDR3 sequences, over 12% of them seen just once. The sequenced sample was blood. The receptor source for this set is a male donor with ankylosing spondylitis or in good health (not recorded which). CDR3s include the opening cysteine and the closing phenylalanine or tryptophan. Fields, in order: J gene, V gene, D gene, clone size, CDR3 protein. D genes are given only for firm matches. Clone size is stated in some rows and not others, as once, few, many or a class when expanded.

TRBJ2-3,TRBV4-1,-,-,CASSQDSPSADTQYF
TRBJ2-3,TRBV4-2,-,-,CASSLNDWGGTDTQYF
TRBJ2-2,TRBV7-9,-,-,CASSLVAGATTGELFF
TRBJ1-1,TRBV28,-,-,CASSLFGQRDTEAFF
TRBJ1-4,TRBV7-2,-,-,CASSREPAANEKLFF
TRBJ2-2,TRBV20-1,-,-,CSAGGEVGELFF
TRBJ2-2,TRBV12-3/TRBV12-4,-,-,CASSPPSNTGELFF
TRBJ1-4,TRBV7-9,-,-,CASSSRNKQITNEKLFF
TRBJ1-1,TRBV20-1,-,few,CSAKGGRAAPAFF
TRBJ2-7,TRBV7-9,-,-,CASSLGPEQYF
TRBJ2-3,TRBV5-1,-,few,CASSSPRGTDTQYF
TRBJ1-4,TRBV19,-,-,CASSDRLANEKLFF
TRBJ1-4,TRBV3-1,-,-,CASSQAVPDSAFEKLFF
TRBJ2-1,TRBV12-3/TRBV12-4,TRBD2,many,CASGVAGGVGYNEQFF
TRBJ2-1,TRBV12-3/TRBV12-4,-,-,CASSFRGEQFF
TRBJ1-1,TRBV29-1,-,-,CSVAKGTNTEAFF
TRBJ1-1,TRBV20-1,-,few,CSARGGTRTNTEAFF
TRBJ2-7,TRBV12-3/TRBV12-4,-,-,CASSIGDGSYEQYF
TRBJ2-1,TRBV6-2/TRBV6-3,-,few,CASNSAGHEQFF
TRBJ2-1,TRBV5-1,-,few,CASSSGDQANEQFF
TRBJ2-2,TRBV29-1,TRBD2,-,CSVESGGGNTGELFF
TRBJ2-2,TRBV5-1,TRBD2,few,CASSSLSGINTGELFF
TRBJ2-3,TRBV7-2,-,-,CASSPKEGLNTQYF
TRBJ2-7,TRBV29-1,-,-,CSVGGDSYEQYF